This T cell receptor beta chain originates from a study of T cell responses to AZD1222 COVID-19 vaccine. Profiled with immunoSEQ multiplex PCR; TCRdb holds only in-frame clones, not every one. This table has about 130,000 clones, roughly nine tenths appearing once. Germline values: CDR1 MNHEY, CDR2 SVGAGI. The CDR3 totals 12 residues. V was pared by 7 bases and J by 6 bases, with 10 bases between. This chain joins TRBV6-5 and TRBJ1-5; a possible D gene is TRBD1 (5 bases). The origin of this receptor is an adult who received the AZD1222 COVID-19 vaccine. Sequenced material: peripheral blood, taken 28 days after the second AZD1222 dose. CDR3 in DNA: TGTGCCAGCAACGACGGGGGTCAGCCCCAGCATTTT. Its translation: CASNDGGQPQHF.